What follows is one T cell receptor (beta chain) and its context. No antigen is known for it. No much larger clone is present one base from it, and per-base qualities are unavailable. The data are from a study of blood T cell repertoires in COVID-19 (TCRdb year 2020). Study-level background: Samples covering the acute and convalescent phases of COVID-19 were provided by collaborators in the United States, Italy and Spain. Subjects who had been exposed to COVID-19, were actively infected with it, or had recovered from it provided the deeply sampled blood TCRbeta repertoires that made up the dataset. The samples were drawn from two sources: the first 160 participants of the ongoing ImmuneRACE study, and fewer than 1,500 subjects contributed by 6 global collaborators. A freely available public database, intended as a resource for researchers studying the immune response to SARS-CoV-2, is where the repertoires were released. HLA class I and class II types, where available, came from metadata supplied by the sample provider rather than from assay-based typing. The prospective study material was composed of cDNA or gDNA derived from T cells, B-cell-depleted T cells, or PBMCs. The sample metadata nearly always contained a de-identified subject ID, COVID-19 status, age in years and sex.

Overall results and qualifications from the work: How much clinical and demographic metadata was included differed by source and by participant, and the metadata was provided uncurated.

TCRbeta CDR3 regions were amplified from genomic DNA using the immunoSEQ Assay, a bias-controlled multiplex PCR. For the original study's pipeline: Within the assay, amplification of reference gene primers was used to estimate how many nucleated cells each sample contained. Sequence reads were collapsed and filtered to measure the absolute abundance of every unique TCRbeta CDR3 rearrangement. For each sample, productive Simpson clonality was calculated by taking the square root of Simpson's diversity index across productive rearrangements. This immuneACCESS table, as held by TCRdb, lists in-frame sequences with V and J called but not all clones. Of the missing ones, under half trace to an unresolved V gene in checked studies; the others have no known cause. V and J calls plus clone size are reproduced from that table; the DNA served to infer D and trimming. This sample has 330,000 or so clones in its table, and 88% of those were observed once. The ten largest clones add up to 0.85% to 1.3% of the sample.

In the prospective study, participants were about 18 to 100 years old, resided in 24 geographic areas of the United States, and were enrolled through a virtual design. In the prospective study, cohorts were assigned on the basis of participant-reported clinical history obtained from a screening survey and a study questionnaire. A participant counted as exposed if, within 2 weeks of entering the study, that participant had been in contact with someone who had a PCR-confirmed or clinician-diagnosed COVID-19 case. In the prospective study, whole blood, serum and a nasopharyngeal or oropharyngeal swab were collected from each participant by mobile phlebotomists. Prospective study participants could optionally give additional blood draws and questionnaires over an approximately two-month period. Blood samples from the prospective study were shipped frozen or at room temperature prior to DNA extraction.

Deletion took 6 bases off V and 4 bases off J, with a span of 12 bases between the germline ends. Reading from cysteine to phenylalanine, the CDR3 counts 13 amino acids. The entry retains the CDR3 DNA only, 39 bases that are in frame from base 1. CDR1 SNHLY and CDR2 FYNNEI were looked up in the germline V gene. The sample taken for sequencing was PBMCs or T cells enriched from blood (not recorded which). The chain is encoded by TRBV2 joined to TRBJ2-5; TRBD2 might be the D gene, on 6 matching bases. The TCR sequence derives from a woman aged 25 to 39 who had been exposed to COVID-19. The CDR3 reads CASREREAETQYF. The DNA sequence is TGTGCCAGCAGGGAAAGGGAGGCAGAGACCCAGTACTTC.